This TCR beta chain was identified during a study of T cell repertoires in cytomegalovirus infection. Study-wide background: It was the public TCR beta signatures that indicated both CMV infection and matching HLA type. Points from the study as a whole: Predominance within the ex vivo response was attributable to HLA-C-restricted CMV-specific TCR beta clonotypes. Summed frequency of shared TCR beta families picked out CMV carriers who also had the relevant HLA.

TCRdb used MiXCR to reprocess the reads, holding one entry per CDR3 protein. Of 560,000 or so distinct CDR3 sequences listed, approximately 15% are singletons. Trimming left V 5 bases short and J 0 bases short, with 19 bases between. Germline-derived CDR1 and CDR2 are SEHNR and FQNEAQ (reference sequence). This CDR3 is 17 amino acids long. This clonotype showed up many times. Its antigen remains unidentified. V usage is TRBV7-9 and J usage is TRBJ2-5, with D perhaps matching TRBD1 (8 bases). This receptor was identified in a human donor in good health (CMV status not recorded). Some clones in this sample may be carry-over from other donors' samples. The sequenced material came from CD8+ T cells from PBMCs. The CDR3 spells CASSQQGQGGDQETQYF. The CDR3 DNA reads TGTGCCAGCAGCCAACAAGGACAGGGAGGGGACCAAGAGACCCAGTACTTC.